The 21 T cell receptor beta chains below come from one sample, sequenced in a study of response to subunit inactivated influenza vaccine. Each CDR3 protein is one row after TCRdb ran MiXCR on the RT-PCR reads. The sample contains roughly 760,000 distinct CDR3 sequences, about 20% of which appear only once. The material was PBMCs from blood, obtained roughly 5 days after vaccination. These TCRs come from a man aged 50-59 years who received an inactivated influenza vaccine.

The gene calls are TRBV24-1 and TRBJ2-1; possibly TRBD1 for D (5 bases). The V end lost 2 bases, the J end lost 0 bases, and 13 bases lay between the germline ends. Germline V gene sequence: CDR1 KGHDR, CDR2 SFDVKD. The CDR3 runs 17 residues. CDR3 DNA sequence: TGTGCCACCAGTGATTACCCCTACGACAGCTCCTACAATGAGCAGTTCTTC. It yields the protein CATSDYPYDSSYNEQFF.

This clonotype was seen at least ten times. The chain carries TRBV29-1 and TRBJ2-7; D is unresolved. CDR1 SQVTM and CDR2 ANQGSEA come from the germline V gene. The CDR3 has 12 residues. V was shortened by 6 bases and J by 0 bases, with 9 bases between the two germline ends. The CDR3 protein is CSVIDGSYEQYF. DNA for the CDR3: TGCAGCGTGATTGATGGCTCCTACGAGCAGTACTTC.

The chain couples TRBV25-1 to TRBJ1-2; D remains ambiguous. Trimming stripped 10 bases from V and 1 base from J, with 10 bases between. The V gene's germline CDR1 is MGHDK and CDR2 SYGVNS. The CDR3 spans 12 residues. CDR3 DNA: TGTGCCATCGAGGACGGTAACTATGGCTACACCTTC. It codes for CAIEDGNYGYTF.

This clonotype was observed a few times. The chain has TRBV27 and TRBJ1-1; D remains ambiguous. The V and J ends lost 5 bases and 4 bases respectively, with 20 bases between them. The CDR3 is made up of 16 amino acids. Germline V lookup: CDR1 MNHEY, CDR2 SMNVEV (reference sequence). The CDR3 DNA follows: TGTGCCAGCAGTGCCCTACTCCCCCAGTGGCCCACTGAAGCTTTCTTT. It is translated as CASSALLPQWPTEAFF.

The J gene is TRBJ1-6, the V gene TRBV7-2; D is unclear. The germline V gene has CDR1 SGHTA and CDR2 FQGNSA. This CDR3 contains 15 residues. Trimming shortened V by 0 bases and J by 9 bases, and 12 bases separated the two germline ends. This CDR3 is CASSLAPGSGSPLHF. CDR3 bases: TGTGCCAGCAGCTTAGCACCCGGGTCGGGTTCACCCCTCCACTTT.

This clonotype occurred a few times. The rearrangement uses TRBV4-3 and TRBJ1-6; D call uncertain. V was trimmed by 3 bases and J by 5 bases, leaving 14 bases between them. CDR1 is LGHNA, CDR2 YSLEER, per germline. This CDR3 comprises 16 residues. CDR3 nucleotides: TGCGCCAGCAGCCAGGCAAGGCGAAGGGATAATTCACCCCTCCACTTT. This translates into CASSQARRRDNSPLHF.

This sequence joins TRBV5-1 and TRBJ2-3; D uncertain. With 3 bases removed from V and 2 bases from J, the gap between germline ends came to 13 bases. This CDR3 region has 15 residues. CDR1 is SGHRS, CDR2 YFSETQ, per germline. The CDR3 sequence: CASSSVGRTTDTQYF. The CDR3 DNA sequence: TGCGCCAGCAGCTCCGTCGGCAGGACCACAGATACGCAGTATTTT. Filled out from reference TRBV5-1 and TRBJ2-3, the complete variable domain reads KAGVTQTPRYLIKTRGQQVTLSCSPISGHRSVSWYQQTPGQGLQFLFEYFSETQRNKGNFPGRFSGRQFSNSRSEMNVSTLELGDSALYLCASSSVGRTTDTQYFGPGTRLTVL.

This clonotype has more than one count but fewer than ten. The chain links TRBV7-2 to TRBJ2-7, with D possibly TRBD2 on 5 matching bases. Trimming removed 5 bases at V and 6 bases at J, with 11 bases between. The germline V gene has CDR1 SGHTA and CDR2 FQGNSA. This CDR3 has 12 residues. CDR3 DNA: TGTGCCAGCAGCGCACTAGTACCCGAGCAGTACTTC. Its protein is CASSALVPEQYF.

This clonotype has a handful of counts. This chain connects TRBV7-2 to TRBJ1-6; D unclear. The germline V gene has CDR1 SGHTA and CDR2 FQGNSA. CDR3 length: 13 residues. Trimming left V 2 bases short and J 7 bases short, with 6 bases between. In DNA, the CDR3 is TGTGCCAGCAGCTTAAAGAGGAATTCACCCCTCCACTTT. Amino acid sequence: CASSLKRNSPLHF.

This clonotype was seen more than once but under ten times. The chain joins TRBV20-1 to TRBJ1-5; D not resolved. Germline CDR1 and CDR2: DFQATT and SNEGSKA (reference sequence). The germline V and J ends were trimmed by 5 bases and 3 bases, with 14 bases remaining between them. The CDR3 runs to 14 residues. CDR3 protein: CSARRQIPNQPQHF. In DNA form, the CDR3 reads TGCAGTGCTCGACGGCAGATTCCCAATCAGCCCCAGCATTTT.

This clonotype was picked up a small number of times. The J gene is TRBJ2-7, the V gene TRBV2, with D perhaps matching TRBD1 (6 bases). Germline V gene lookup returns CDR1 SNHLY and CDR2 FYNNEI. Trimming pared 3 bases from V and 2 bases from J, leaving 11 bases between. The CDR3 is 14 amino acids. CDR3 DNA sequence: TGTGCCAGCAGTGAGGTAGGGGGAGCCTACGAGCAGTACTTC. It yields the protein CASSEVGGAYEQYF.

J is TRBJ1-2 and V is TRBV29-1; 9 bases line up with TRBD1. Looked up from germline, CDR1 is SQVTM and CDR2 is ANQGSEA. V lost 5 bases to trimming and J lost 5 bases; unmatched junction nucleotides: 6. The CDR3 is 13 amino acids. The CDR3: CSVHDGQGYGYTF. For the CDR3, the DNA is TGCAGCGTTCATGATGGACAGGGGTATGGCTACACCTTC.

The chain is built from TRBV6-2 or TRBV6-3 and TRBJ2-1; D might be TRBD1 or TRBD2, each matching 5 bases. The germline V gene encodes CDR1 MNHEY and CDR2 SVGEGT. The CDR3 contains 17 residues. V was clipped by 2 bases and J by 7 bases, with 21 bases between them. The CDR3 region is CASSYLRGGPITNEQFF. CDR3 nucleotides: TGTGCCAGCAGTTACCTCCGGGGCGGGCCGATAACAAATGAGCAGTTCTTC.

This clonotype turned up a few times. This rearrangement joins TRBV20-1 to TRBJ1-2, with TRBD1 matching 7 bases. The trim removed 6 bases at V and 8 bases at J, leaving 9 bases unmatched. The CDR3 runs 12 residues. From germline, CDR1 is DFQATT and CDR2 SNEGSKA (reference sequence). CDR3 amino acids: CSAPGQAQGYTF. The DNA of the CDR3 is TGCAGTGCACCTGGACAGGCTCAAGGCTACACCTTC.

In its sample, this clonotype was seen a few times. The V call is TRBV5-1, the J call TRBJ2-2; tentative D call: TRBD1 (6 bases). V lost 4 bases, J lost 5 bases, and 15 bases lay in between. Per the germline V gene, CDR1 is SGHRS and CDR2 is YFSETQ. This CDR3 region has 15 residues. CDR3 nucleotide sequence: TGCGCCAGCAGCCCCGAACAGGGCCGGACCGGGGAGCTGTTTTTT. Translation gives CASSPEQGRTGELFF.

This clonotype was found a few times. The chain carries TRBV5-5 and TRBJ2-2, with D unclear. Germline V gives CDR1 SGHKS, CDR2 YYEKEE (reference sequence). The V gene lost 2 bases and the J gene lost 5 bases, with 22 bases spanning the gap. The CDR3 is made up of 18 amino acids. The CDR3 sequence: CASSLTRLDQLRTGELFF. In DNA, the CDR3 is TGTGCCAGCAGCTTAACTCGACTGGACCAACTCAGGACCGGGGAGCTGTTTTTT.

This clonotype was seen only a few times. V usage is TRBV18 and J usage is TRBJ1-4; possible D gene TRBD1, 6 bases. Trimming left V 4 bases short and J 4 bases short, with 10 bases between. This CDR3 has 14 amino acids. The germline V gene encodes CDR1 KGHSH and CDR2 LQKENI. CDR3 protein: CASSLLDSNEKLFF. The CDR3 DNA sequence: TGTGCCAGCTCACTATTGGACAGTAATGAAAAACTGTTTTTT.

The chain recombines TRBV5-6 with TRBJ2-1; D tentatively fits TRBD1 or TRBD2 (5 bases each). Trimming removed 3 bases from V and 2 bases from J, with 12 bases in between. The CDR3 is 15 amino acids. Looked up from germline, CDR1 is SGHDT and CDR2 is YYEEEE. The CDR3 protein is CASSSKRGPYNEQFF. The CDR3 region has the DNA TGTGCCAGCAGCTCCAAGAGGGGCCCCTACAATGAGCAGTTCTTC.

The chain joins TRBV7-2 to TRBJ1-3; D is uncertain. Trimming removed 3 bases at V and 2 bases at J, with 11 bases between. The CDR3 runs to 15 residues. Per the germline V gene, CDR1 is SGHTA and CDR2 is FQGNSA. The CDR3: CASSLSWSTGNTIYF. The CDR3 nucleotides are TGTGCCAGCAGCTTGTCCTGGAGCACTGGAAACACCATATATTTT.

The J gene is TRBJ1-2, the V gene TRBV20-1, with D unclear. This CDR3 has 14 amino acids. With 3 bases removed from V and 1 base from J, the gap between germline ends came to 12 bases. Germline V lookup: CDR1 DFQATT, CDR2 SNEGSKA (reference sequence). The chain's CDR3 is CSASEGANNYGYTF. As DNA, the CDR3 is TGCAGTGCTAGTGAGGGAGCGAATAACTATGGCTACACCTTC.

CDR3 loop: CSARTSGSLSETQYF. CDR3 nucleotides: TGCAGTGCTAGGACTAGCGGGAGTCTGTCGGAGACCCAGTACTTC. V usage is TRBV20-1 and J usage is TRBJ2-5; 12 nucleotides line up with TRBD2. Germline loops: CDR1 DFQATT, CDR2 SNEGSKA (reference sequence). The CDR3 extends over 15 amino acids. V was pared by 3 bases and J by 5 bases, with 7 bases of the junction left unmatched.